Following are 27 T cell receptor beta chains from one sample sequenced in a study of shared clonotypes between healthy human individuals. CD8 cells regarded as naive lacked CD45RO, were positively chosen for CCR7, and omitted terminally differentiated effector memory CD45RA+ cells. Assay used: immunoSEQ multiplex PCR; TCRdb lists only in-frame clones, some missing. The table includes about 2.2 million clones, roughly 93% detected once. Sequencing was carried out using naive CD8+ T cells from PBMCs. Receptors were obtained from a man aged 18 to 35 in good health. Some clones in this sample may be carry-over from other donors' samples.

This chain uses TRBV4-3 with TRBJ2-3; TRBD2 is a possible D gene (7 bases). This CDR3 has 17 amino acids. Germline assignment: CDR1 LGHNA and CDR2 YSLEER. The V end was cut by 3 bases, the J end by 3 bases, with 19 bases between. CDR3 sequence: CASSQRGPRGRTDTQYF. CDR3 nucleotide sequence: TGCGCCAGCAGCCAGCGGGGGCCACGGGGCCGGACAGATACGCAGTATTTT.

J is TRBJ2-3 and V is TRBV27; TRBD1 might be the D (5 bases). This CDR3 spans 15 amino acids. Per germline, CDR1 MNHEY and CDR2 SMNVEV (reference sequence). Trimming shortened V by 1 base and J by 0 bases, and 8 bases separated the two germline ends. CDR3: CASSLLGDSTDTQYF. The DNA for the CDR3 is TGTGCCAGCAGTTTATTAGGGGATAGCACAGATACGCAGTATTTT.

The chain carries TRBV5-1 and TRBJ2-7; D is possibly TRBD1 (6 bases). This CDR3 is 13 amino acids long. The V end was cut by 4 bases, the J end by 2 bases, with 10 bases between. Germline CDR1 reads SGHRS; CDR2 reads YFSETQ. The CDR3 region has the DNA TGCGCCAGCAGCATGGACAGCCCCTACGAGCAGTACTTC. Protein product: CASSMDSPYEQYF.

The CDR3 protein is CASSYSWDSTTGELFF. CDR3 in DNA: TGTGCCAGCAGTTACTCTTGGGACAGCACAACCGGGGAGCTGTTTTTT. The J gene is TRBJ2-2, the V gene TRBV6-5; 7 nucleotides match TRBD1. Germline V gene sequence: CDR1 MNHEY, CDR2 SVGAGI. With V trimmed by 0 bases and J by 5 bases, 6 bases remained unmatched. There are 16 residues in the CDR3.

This clone was recorded only once. Other DNA sequences in the sample encode the same CDR3. The chain recombines TRBV9 with TRBJ2-7; 9 nucleotides agree with TRBD2. Trimming cost V 4 bases and J 3 bases; bases outside gene matches: 5. Germline-derived CDR1 and CDR2 are SGDLS and YYNGEE. This CDR3 is built from 14 residues. CDR3: CASSPGSGSYEQYF. As DNA, the CDR3 is TGTGCCAGCAGCCCCGGTAGCGGGAGCTACGAGCAGTACTTC.

The chain recombines TRBV7-8 with TRBJ2-5; D tentatively reads TRBD1 or TRBD2 (6 bases each). This CDR3 has 16 residues. Germline CDR1 is SGHVS and CDR2 is FQNEAQ. Trimming pared 6 bases from V and 5 bases from J, leaving 22 bases between. CDR3 residues: CASRRGGTGFSETQYF. In DNA, the CDR3 is TGTGCCAGCAGGCGAGGGGGGACTGGATTCTCCGAGACCCAGTACTTC.

The rearrangement links TRBV29-1 to TRBJ1-1; no definite D call. In germline, CDR1 is SQVTM, CDR2 ANQGSEA. This CDR3 is 14 amino acids long. With 0 bases removed from V and 5 bases from J, the gap between germline ends came to 13 bases. The CDR3 is CSVEEGWRGTEAFF. CDR3 nucleotide sequence: TGCAGCGTTGAAGAGGGGTGGCGAGGGACTGAAGCTTTCTTT.

The gene calls are TRBV4-3 and TRBJ2-3; 11 nucleotides match TRBD1. CDR1 and CDR2 (germline): LGHNA, YSLEER. After removal of 5 bases from V and 3 bases from J, the junction contained 7 bases not matched to a gene. There are 16 residues in the CDR3. CDR3 sequence (DNA): TGCGCCAGCAGCGAACGCGGGACAGGGGGTACAGATACGCAGTATTTT. Translating it yields CASSERGTGGTDTQYF.

The chain combines TRBV29-1 with TRBJ1-1; weak D call: TRBD1 (5 bases). Per the germline V gene, CDR1 is SQVTM and CDR2 is ANQGSEA. V lost 7 bases and J 0 bases, leaving 12 bases between the germline ends. The CDR3 spans 13 residues. Here the CDR3 DNA reads TGCAGCGCCGCCCAGGGCCTGAACACTGAAGCTTTCTTT. Protein sequence: CSAAQGLNTEAFF.

This chain connects TRBV5-6 to TRBJ2-1; perhaps TRBD2 as D (6 bases). CDR1 SGHDT and CDR2 YYEEEE come from the germline V gene. Between the trimmed V and J ends, which lost 4 bases and 8 bases, there was a span of 22 bases. The CDR3 contains 16 residues. The CDR3 sequence: CASSLTGPGEVDEQFF. As DNA, the CDR3 is TGTGCCAGCAGCCTGACGGGACCGGGAGAGGTGGATGAGCAGTTCTTC.

The chain has TRBV12-2 and TRBJ2-7; the table's D call, TRBD1, has no DNA check behind it. TRBV12-2 is deemed a pseudogene. This CDR3 has 14 amino acids. The CDR3 here is CASRLGARNYEQYF. The CDR3 DNA reads TGTGCAAGTCGCTTAGGGGCCAGGAACTACGAGCAGTACTTC.

This sequence joins TRBV19 and TRBJ2-1, with no clear D. Germline V gene sequence: CDR1 LNHDA, CDR2 SQIVND (reference sequence). The CDR3 totals 16 residues. Trimming took 7 bases from V and 4 from J, leaving 20 bases between them. The CDR3 region has the DNA TGTGCCAGTACCGAAACTTCTTGGTACGGATACAATGAGCAGTTCTTC. Protein sequence: CASTETSWYGYNEQFF.

The rearrangement links TRBV10-3 to TRBJ1-2, with D maybe TRBD1 (6 bases). V lost 11 bases and J 8 bases, leaving 21 bases between the germline ends. CDR3 length equals 13 residues. Per the germline V gene, CDR1 is ENHRY and CDR2 is SYGVKD. This CDR3 reads CASSMGGLYGYTF. The CDR3 DNA sequence: TGTGCCTCCAGTATGGGGGGGCTATACGGCTACACCTTC.

This chain links TRBV27 with TRBJ2-7; 12 bases fit TRBD1. This CDR3 region has 14 residues. The V segment lost 3 bases and the J segment 6 bases; nucleotides outside the gene matches: 3. Germline-derived CDR1 and CDR2 are MNHEY and SMNVEV (reference sequence). CDR3 in DNA: TGTGCCAGCAGTTTGGGGACAGGGGGCCGCGAGCAGTACTTC. Protein product: CASSLGTGGREQYF.

This clone appeared a single time. V and J are TRBV2 and TRBJ2-3; tentative D call: TRBD2 (6 bases). The CDR3 length is 15 residues. V lost 7 bases and J 4 bases, leaving 18 bases between the germline ends. Per germline, CDR1 SNHLY and CDR2 FYNNEI. In nucleotides, the CDR3 is TGTGCCAGCACCGTGACTAGAGAATCCCCAGATACGCAGTATTTT. The encoded protein is CASTVTRESPDTQYF.

This chain joins TRBV15 and TRBJ2-1, with TRBD2 identical over 7 bases. CDR1 is LNHNV and CDR2 is YYDKDF in the germline V gene (reference sequence). This CDR3 contains 16 residues. V lost 5 bases to trimming and J lost 3 bases; unmatched junction nucleotides: 10. CDR3 sequence: CATSLGAGDFYNEQFF. The CDR3 region has the DNA TGTGCCACCAGCCTTGGGGCGGGAGATTTCTACAATGAGCAGTTCTTC.

As for this clone: The identical CDR3 is also encoded by other nucleotide sequences in the sample. The CDR3, as DNA: TGTGCCAGCAGTCCCCGGGGACTAGCGGGAGGGGAGACCCAGTACTTC. Residues: CASSPRGLAGGETQYF. This chain links TRBV9 with TRBJ2-5; 16 nucleotides align to TRBD2. The CDR3 has 16 residues. The V segment lost 5 bases and the J segment 5 bases; nucleotides outside the gene matches: 6. Germline V lookup: CDR1 SGDLS, CDR2 YYNGEE. The full variable domain, in which reference TRBV9 and TRBJ2-5 provide the parts outside the CDR3, is DSGVTQTPKHLITATGQRVTLRCSPRSGDLSVYWYQQSLDQGLQFLIQYYNGEERAKGNILERFSAQQFPDLHSELNLSSLELGDSALYFCASSPRGLAGGETQYFGPGTRLLVL.

The gene calls are TRBV18 and TRBJ2-7; D is perhaps TRBD1 (6 bases). This CDR3 has 12 amino acids. The germline gives CDR1 KGHSH, CDR2 LQKENI. The V and J ends lost 3 bases and 3 bases respectively, with 6 bases between them. CDR3 DNA: TGTGCCAGCTCACCGGGACACTACGAGCAGTACTTC. It codes for CASSPGHYEQYF.

This clone appeared once. Written as DNA, the CDR3 is TGTGCCAGCAGCTGGACGGCCGCTAACTATGGCTACACCTTC. Its protein product is CASSWTAANYGYTF. The chain is built from TRBV11-2 and TRBJ1-2; D remains unclear. The V end was cut by 4 bases, the J end by 0 bases, with 9 bases between. The germline V gene has CDR1 SGHAT and CDR2 FQNNGV. The length of the CDR3 is 14 residues.

J is TRBJ2-7 and V is TRBV10-3, with 7 bases identical to TRBD1. J gave up 6 bases and V 4 bases, and 6 bases lay outside the gene matches. CDR1 and CDR2 (germline): ENHRY, SYGVKD. This CDR3 region has 13 residues. The CDR3 spells CAISGKGAGEQYF. The DNA for the CDR3 is TGTGCCATCAGTGGTAAGGGGGCCGGCGAGCAGTACTTC.

DNA for the CDR3: TGTGCCAGCAGGGGAGGAGACTATGGCTACACCTTC. This sequence encodes CASRGGDYGYTF. The genes are TRBV6-1 and TRBJ1-2; no clear D gene. V was trimmed by 6 bases and J by 3 bases, leaving 8 bases between them. The CDR3 is 12 amino acids. Germline CDR1 MNHNS, CDR2 SASEGT.

The chain links TRBV13 to TRBJ2-2; no definite D call. There are 14 residues in the CDR3. V was shortened by 5 bases and J by 2 bases, with 9 bases between the two germline ends. Germline values: CDR1 PRHDT, CDR2 FYEKMQ (reference sequence). This CDR3 reads CASSPDQNTGELFF. The DNA for the CDR3 is TGTGCCAGCAGCCCGGACCAAAACACCGGGGAGCTGTTTTTT.

The chain links TRBV9 to TRBJ2-3; D might be TRBD1 or TRBD2, each matching 6 bases. The CDR3 runs 15 residues. Trimming removed 0 bases from V and 6 bases from J, with 14 bases in between. Germline CDR1 SGDLS, CDR2 YYNGEE. The CDR3 DNA is TGTGCCAGCAGCGTAGAGCCCGGGGGCCAGGATACGCAGTATTTT. This sequence encodes CASSVEPGGQDTQYF.

A few counts support this clone. For the CDR3, the DNA is TGTGCCAGCAGGACTGCAGGTAACACTGAAGCTTTCTTT. Translated: CASRTAGNTEAFF. The chain employs TRBV27 and TRBJ1-1; D not certain. With 6 bases removed from V and 2 bases from J, the gap between germline ends came to 10 bases. The CDR3 sequence is 13 residues long. Germline CDR1 is MNHEY and CDR2 is SMNVEV (reference sequence).

As regards this clone: Other DNA sequences from this sample encode an identical CDR3 as well. The V gene is TRBV19, the J gene TRBJ2-7; D call uncertain. CDR1 LNHDA and CDR2 SQIVND come from the germline V gene (reference sequence). The V and J ends lost 0 bases and 0 bases respectively, with 6 bases between them. The CDR3 covers 14 residues. DNA for the CDR3: TGTGCCAGTAGTATAGACCGGTCCTCCTACGAGCAGTACTTC. Translated, it gives CASSIDRSSYEQYF.

CDR3 amino acids: CASSVKGQGVNRAQPQHF. The CDR3 DNA reads TGTGCCAGCAGTGTCAAGGGACAGGGGGTAAATAGGGCTCAGCCCCAGCATTTT. The rearrangement joins TRBV6-1 to TRBJ1-5; TRBD1 matches 11 bases. In germline, CDR1 is MNHNS, CDR2 SASEGT. The J segment lost 6 bases and the V segment lost 4 bases, leaving 14 bases of the junction unmatched. The length of the CDR3 is 18 residues.

V is TRBV5-4 and J is TRBJ1-2, with D possibly being TRBD1 (5 bases). V was shortened by 1 base and J by 0 bases, with 10 bases between the two germline ends. The CDR3 spans 15 residues. CDR1 and CDR2 from the germline V gene are SGHNT and YYREEE (reference sequence). CDR3 sequence: CASSLRAGTNYGYTF. For the CDR3, the DNA is TGTGCCAGCAGCTTGAGGGCAGGGACTAACTATGGCTACACCTTC.